A single TCR beta chain is shown here with its context. The antigen remains unidentified. The record originates from a study of identical twins. TCRdb analysed the 5' RACE reads with MiXCR anew, one entry per CDR3 protein. The sample lists roughly 770,000 distinct CDR3 sequences, 18% occurring once. Broader study findings: Partial confounding of zero-insertion analyses by invariant MAIT and iNKT cells was possible.

The germline V and J ends were trimmed by 6 bases and 7 bases, with 22 bases remaining between them. The CDR3 is made up of 16 amino acids. The V gene's germline CDR1 is LGHNT and CDR2 FRNRAP. These data also formed part of another study, on T cells expressing NK-cell markers. Per that paper: The authors derived TCR beta repertoires from sorted CD3+CD56+NKG2C+, CD3+CD56+NKG2C- and CD3+CD56-NKG2C+ T cells.

The sequencing sample was made of PBMCs. The chain carries TRBV12-5 and TRBJ2-1, with TRBD2 as a possible D gene (6 bases). The sequence was collected from a woman between 18 and 29 years old in good health. DNA for the CDR3: TGTGCTAGTGGCCGAAGACAGCTCCGGGACTCGAATGAGCAGTTCTTC. Residues: CASGRRQLRDSNEQFF. Based on the CDR3 plus reference TRBV12-5 and TRBJ2-1, the full variable domain is DARVTQTPRHKVTEMGQEVTMRCQPILGHNTVFWYRQTMMQGLELLAYFRNRAPLDDSGMPKDRFSAEMPDATLATLKIQPSEPRDSAVYFCASGRRQLRDSNEQFFGPGTRLTVL.